Listed here is a single T cell receptor (beta chain). The sample originates from a study of T cell changes during pregnancy in multiple sclerosis. Libraries were prepared by immunoSEQ multiplex PCR; TCRdb keeps only in-frame clonotypes and omits some of them. The profile covers about 58,000 clones, with about 90% appearing a single time and about 0.49% taken by the ten largest. This material consisted of CD4+ T cells from peripheral blood mononuclear cells, taken after pregnancy. This sequence originates from a female donor in good health, enrolled as a control in a pregnancy study.

The CDR3 nucleotides read TGTGCCAGCAGCTCCATTTCAGATACGCAGTATTTT. It translates to CASSSISDTQYF. The rearrangement links TRBV7-3 to TRBJ2-3, with D uncertain. V shed 4 bases and J shed 4 bases, with 6 bases lying between them. The germline V gene encodes CDR1 SGHTA and CDR2 FQGTGA. This CDR3 region has 12 residues.